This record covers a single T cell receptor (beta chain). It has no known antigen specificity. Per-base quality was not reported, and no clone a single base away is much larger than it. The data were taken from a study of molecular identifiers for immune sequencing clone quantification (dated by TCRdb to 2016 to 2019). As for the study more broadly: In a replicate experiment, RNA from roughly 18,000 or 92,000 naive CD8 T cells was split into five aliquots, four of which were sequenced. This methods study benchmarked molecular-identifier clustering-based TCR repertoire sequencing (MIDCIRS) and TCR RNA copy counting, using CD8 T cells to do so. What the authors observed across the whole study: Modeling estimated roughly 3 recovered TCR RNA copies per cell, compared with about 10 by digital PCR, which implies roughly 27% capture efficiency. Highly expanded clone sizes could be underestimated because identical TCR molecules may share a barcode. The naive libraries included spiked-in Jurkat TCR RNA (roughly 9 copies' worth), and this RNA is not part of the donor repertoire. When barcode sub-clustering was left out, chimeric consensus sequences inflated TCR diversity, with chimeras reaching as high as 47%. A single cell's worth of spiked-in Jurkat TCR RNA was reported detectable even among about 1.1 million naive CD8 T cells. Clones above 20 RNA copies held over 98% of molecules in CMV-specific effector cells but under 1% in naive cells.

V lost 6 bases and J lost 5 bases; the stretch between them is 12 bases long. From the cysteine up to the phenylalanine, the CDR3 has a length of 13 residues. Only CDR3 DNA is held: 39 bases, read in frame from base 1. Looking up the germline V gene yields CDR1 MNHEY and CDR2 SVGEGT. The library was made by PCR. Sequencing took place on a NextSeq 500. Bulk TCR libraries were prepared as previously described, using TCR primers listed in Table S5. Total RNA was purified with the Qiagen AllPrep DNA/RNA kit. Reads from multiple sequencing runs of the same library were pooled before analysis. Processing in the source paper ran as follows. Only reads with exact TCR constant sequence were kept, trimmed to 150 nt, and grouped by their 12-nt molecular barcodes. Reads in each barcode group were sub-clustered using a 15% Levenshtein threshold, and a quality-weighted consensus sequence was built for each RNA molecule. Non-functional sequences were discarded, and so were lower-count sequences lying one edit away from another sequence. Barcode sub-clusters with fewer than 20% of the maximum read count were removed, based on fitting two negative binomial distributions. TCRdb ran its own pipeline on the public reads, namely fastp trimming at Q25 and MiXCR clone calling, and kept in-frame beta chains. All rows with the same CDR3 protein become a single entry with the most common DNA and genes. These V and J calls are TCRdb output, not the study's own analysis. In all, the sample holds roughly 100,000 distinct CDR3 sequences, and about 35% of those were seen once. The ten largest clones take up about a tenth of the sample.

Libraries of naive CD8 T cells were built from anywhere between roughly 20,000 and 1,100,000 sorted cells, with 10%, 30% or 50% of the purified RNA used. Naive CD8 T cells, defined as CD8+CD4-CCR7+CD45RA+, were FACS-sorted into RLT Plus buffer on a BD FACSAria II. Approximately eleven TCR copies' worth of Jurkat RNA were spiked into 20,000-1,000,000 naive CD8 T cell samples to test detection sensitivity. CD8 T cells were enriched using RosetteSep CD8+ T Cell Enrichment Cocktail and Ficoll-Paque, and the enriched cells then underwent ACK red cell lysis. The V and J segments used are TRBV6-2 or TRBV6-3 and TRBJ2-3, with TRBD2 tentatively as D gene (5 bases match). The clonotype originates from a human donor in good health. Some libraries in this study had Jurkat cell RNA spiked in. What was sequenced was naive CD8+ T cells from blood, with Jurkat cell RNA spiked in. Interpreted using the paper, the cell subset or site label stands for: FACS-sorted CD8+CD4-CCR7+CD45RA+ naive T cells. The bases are TGTGCCAGCAGCCGAACTAGTGGAGATACGCAGTATTTT. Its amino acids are CASSRTSGDTQYF.